Sequencing of this TCR beta chain was carried out in a study of T cell responses to AZD1222 COVID-19 vaccine. Study-wide results and caveats: Repertoires were sampled only after the peak T cell response. Baseline seropositivity occurred in only six AZD1222 recipients. Unmutated variant regions reportedly attract nearly half of all spike-specific TCRs.

The CDR3 has 17 amino acids. V gave up 0 bases and J gave up 0 bases, with 14 bases separating them. In germline, CDR1 is MNHEY, CDR2 SMNVEV (reference sequence). The assay was immunoSEQ multiplex PCR, and TCRdb's table has in-frame clones only and misses some. This table holds fewer than 120,000 clones, roughly 90% found once. A note on this clone: The target antigen is unknown.

This specimen consisted of peripheral blood, obtained on day 0 of AZD1222 vaccination. This TCR came from an adult in good health. The V gene is TRBV27, the J gene TRBJ1-1, with D possibly matching TRBD1 (5 bases). CDR3 in DNA: TGTGCCAGCAGTTTATCGGGGATGGGACGGATGAACACTGAAGCTTTCTTT. Translated: CASSLSGMGRMNTEAFF.